The clone carrying this T cell receptor (beta chain) turned up a few times. Its antigen is unknown. TCRdb processed the 5' RACE reads anew with MiXCR; each CDR3 protein has one entry. The sample has about 300,000 distinct CDR3 sequences; about 6.9% are singletons. This sample was included in a study of T cells after yellow fever vaccination. Turning to the study itself: Fractions low in cell number were prepared with SMART-Seq v4 Ultra Low Input.

Study results and caveats: The secondary response peaked faster, at day 5 versus 15, but was weaker. FACS-sorted repertoires could harbor abundant contaminating bulk-population clonotypes.

This TCR was recovered from a man between 18 and 29 years old who received the YFV17D yellow fever vaccine. The source material was PBMCs, sampled more than 35 days after the first yellow fever vaccination.

The CDR3 coding sequence is TGTGCCAGCAGCTCCCCGGACCAGGGACGGGGAGGGTATACGCAGTATTTT. This gives the protein CASSSPDQGRGGYTQYF. This rearrangement joins TRBV7-3 to TRBJ2-3, with 7 bases aligning to TRBD2. The germline V gene has CDR1 SGHTA and CDR2 FQGTGA. With 4 bases clipped from V and 7 bases from J, the junction kept 17 bases outside the gene matches. The CDR3 covers 17 residues.